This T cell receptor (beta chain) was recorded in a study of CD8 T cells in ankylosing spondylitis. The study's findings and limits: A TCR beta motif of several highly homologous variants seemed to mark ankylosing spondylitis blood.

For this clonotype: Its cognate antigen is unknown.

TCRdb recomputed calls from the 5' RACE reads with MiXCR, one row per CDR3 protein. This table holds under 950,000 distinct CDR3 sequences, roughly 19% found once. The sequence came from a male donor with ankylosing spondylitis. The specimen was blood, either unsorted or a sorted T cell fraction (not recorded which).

The CDR3 bases are TGTGCCAGCAGTTATCCCCGACTGAACACCGGGGAGCTGTTTTTT. It codes for CASSYPRLNTGELFF. This rearrangement joins TRBV12-3 or TRBV12-4 to TRBJ2-2; D uncertain. The ends were cut back, 4 bases at V and 1 base at J, with 10 bases in the middle. CDR3 length: 15 amino acids.